This is a list of T cell receptor beta chains from one sample in a study of T cell changes during pregnancy in multiple sclerosis. Sequencing was performed with immunoSEQ multiplex PCR; in TCRdb, only in-frame clones are kept and a portion is missing. The sample yields approximately 36,000 clones, 88% seen once. Sample: CD8+ T cells from peripheral blood mononuclear cells, taken in the third trimester of pregnancy. The source of these receptors is a female donor with multiple sclerosis, enrolled in a pregnancy study. The conserved cysteine and the conserved F or W are not part of the CDR3 here.

V gene: TRBV19; CDR3 protein: ASSIDLEHTEAF
V gene: TRBV5-1; CDR3 protein: ASSPRGAGGHNEQF
V gene: TRBV6-6; CDR3 protein: ASRSSSYNSPLH
V gene: TRBV4-3; CDR3 protein: ASSSFRGGVYNEQF
V gene: TRBV7-9; CDR3 protein: ASSLVEEETQY
V gene: TRBV5-5; CDR3 protein: ASSPEWTGVGYT
V gene: TRBV4-3; CDR3 protein: ASSQDGTAGELF
V gene: TRBV7-2; CDR3 protein: ASSLQQANDQPQH
V gene: TRBV7-9; CDR3 protein: ASRGTVSSTDTQY
V gene: TRBV12-5; CDR3 protein: ASGLSRGETQY
V gene: TRBV6-1; CDR3 protein: ASSAVSGGGETQY
V gene: TRBV6-4; CDR3 protein: ASSAGTENTEAF
V gene: TRBV28; CDR3 protein: ASSLRGGGDGYT
V gene: TRBV9; CDR3 protein: ASSVEGGGELF
V gene: TRBV21-1; CDR3 protein: ASSKTTSGDTDTQY
V gene: TRBV5-1; CDR3 protein: ASSLGGTSNQPQH
V gene: TRBV15; CDR3 protein: ATRRSDTEAF
V gene: TRBV4-3; CDR3 protein: ASSHRQSNSGANVLT
V gene: TRBV18; CDR3 protein: ASSPEDSYEQY
V gene: TRBV6-1; CDR3 protein: ASSEDRVNSSPLH
V gene: TRBV27; CDR3 protein: ASTALGLGGGELF
V gene: TRBV4-3; CDR3 protein: ASSQKIIQGSTDTQY